Listed here is a single TCR beta chain. Its antigen is not known. These data originate in a study of shared clonotypes between healthy human individuals. Whole-study results and caveats: Researchers sampled blood only, noting tissue repertoires likely differ.

Sorted-subset replicate PCRs used 150 to 200 ng of genomic DNA. This amount corresponded to 25,000 to 30,000 T cell genomes. The table came from immunoSEQ multiplex PCR; TCRdb's copy has only in-frame clones and leaves some out. The table records about 2,500,000 clones, around 94% of them present only once. Memory CD4+ cells were the fraction left after CD45RA+ naive selection. This clonotype was obtained from a man between 18 and 29 years old in good health. The sample taken for sequencing was naive CD4+ T cells sorted from blood. Subset meaning: CD45RA+ positively selected.

CDR3 coding DNA: TGCGCCAGCAGCCAAGATCGGGAGGGGGATCAGCCCCAGCATTTT. It yields the protein CASSQDREGDQPQHF. This sequence joins TRBV4-3 and TRBJ1-5; D perhaps matches TRBD1 (6 bases). Germline lookup yields CDR1 LGHNA and CDR2 YSLEER. The CDR3 totals 15 residues. Trimming removed 0 bases from V and 5 bases from J, with 11 bases in between.